The 11 T cell receptor beta chains reported below all come from one sample, sequenced in a study of beta chain features in type 1 diabetes. Findings of the study overall: Moderately but significantly shorter TCRB CDR3s were found in Type 1 diabetes patients in all four CD4+ subsets.

For these receptors, no antigen is known. Expressed TCRB transcripts were sequenced because the isolated RNA had all been reverse transcribed beforehand. TCRdb keeps only in-frame clones here, not all; method: immunoSEQ multiplex PCR. The sample yields 350,000 to 450,000 clones, around an eighth seen once. Sequencing was carried out using naive CD4+ T cells from blood. The receptor set was obtained from a woman aged 18-29 years with type 1 diabetes.

The rearrangement joins TRBV7-9 to TRBJ2-7, with TRBD1 matching over 10 bases. CDR1 is SEHNR, CDR2 FQNEAQ, per germline (reference sequence). There are 15 residues in the CDR3. The junction had 9 bases not matched to a gene; V was cut back by 5 bases and J by 5 bases. The CDR3 here is CASSPPTGGWDEQYF. CDR3 DNA: TGTGCCAGCAGCCCCCCGACAGGGGGCTGGGACGAGCAGTACTTC.

This clone was picked up a small number of times. V and J are TRBV4-3 and TRBJ2-7; D perhaps matches TRBD2 (5 bases). The CDR3 covers 14 residues. Germline CDR1 is LGHNA and CDR2 is YSLEER. V lost 0 bases, J lost 4 bases, and 10 bases lay in between. CDR3 residues: CASSQDLREYEQYF. CDR3 coding DNA: TGCGCCAGCAGCCAAGACCTACGGGAATACGAGCAGTACTTC.

The chain uses TRBV11-2 and TRBJ2-3; 12 positions agree with TRBD2. CDR1 and CDR2 from the germline V gene are SGHAT and FQNNGV. Trimming cost V 2 bases and J 1 base; bases outside gene matches: 1. The CDR3 contains 16 residues. The CDR3 DNA reads as TGTGCCAGCAGCTTACGACTAGCGGGGGGCACAGATACGCAGTATTTT. Translated: CASSLRLAGGTDTQYF.

A few counts support this clone. This CDR3 is CASSVGGQGTDTQYF. DNA of the CDR3: TGTGCCAGCAGCGTAGGGGGACAGGGCACAGATACGCAGTATTTT. The chain uses TRBV9 and TRBJ2-3; 8 nucleotides match TRBD1. The V segment lost 0 bases and the J segment 1 base; nucleotides outside the gene matches: 1. Per germline, CDR1 SGDLS and CDR2 YYNGEE. There are 15 residues in the CDR3.

This clone has just a few counts. V and J are TRBV27 and TRBJ2-5; no clear D. This CDR3 contains 14 residues. Germline CDR1 is MNHEY and CDR2 is SMNVEV (reference sequence). Trimming pared 4 bases from V and 1 base from J, leaving 10 bases between. CDR3 sequence reads: CASSSTKAQETQYF. The DNA for the CDR3 is TGTGCCAGCAGTTCGACAAAAGCCCAAGAGACCCAGTACTTC.

Concerning this clone: The sample holds other DNA sequences that translate to the same CDR3. The chain uses TRBV29-1 and TRBJ1-1; D may be TRBD1 (6 bases). This CDR3 contains 13 residues. Germline CDR1 reads SQVTM; CDR2 reads ANQGSEA. V was trimmed by 5 bases and J by 0 bases, leaving 10 bases between them. The CDR3 region has the DNA TGCAGCGTTAGGGGGAGATTGAACACTGAAGCTTTCTTT. Its protein is CSVRGRLNTEAFF.

This clone was counted only a few times. The DNA of the CDR3 is TGCGCCAGCAGCTCAATCCCGCCGGGACAGGGGAAGACAGATACGCAGTATTTT. It codes for CASSSIPPGQGKTDTQYF. The V and J genes are TRBV4-1 and TRBJ2-3, with TRBD1 matching 10 bases. The CDR3 spans 18 residues. CDR1 is MGHRA, CDR2 YSYEKL, per germline. Germline trimming cut 5 bases from V and 3 bases from J; bases unmatched to any gene: 14.

In its sample, this clone was seen a few times. The gene calls are TRBV30 and TRBJ2-1, with TRBD2 identical over 8 bases. The V gene end was trimmed by 3 bases and the J gene end by 6 bases; junction bases not matched to a gene: 4. The CDR3 is 13 amino acids. The germline V gene encodes CDR1 GTSNPN and CDR2 SVGIG (reference sequence). The CDR3 coding sequence is TGTGCCTGGAGCCCTGGGACTAGCAATGAGCAGTTCTTC. This encodes CAWSPGTSNEQFF.

The chain employs TRBV7-9 and TRBJ2-3; 7 nucleotides align to TRBD2. The CDR3 runs to 14 residues. Germline CDR1 SEHNR, CDR2 FQNEAQ (reference sequence). The V segment lost 8 bases and the J segment 6 bases; nucleotides outside the gene matches: 11. CDR3 region: CASEMRERVDTQYF. CDR3 sequence (DNA): TGTGCCAGCGAAATGCGGGAGAGAGTGGATACGCAGTATTTT.

This clone came up a few times. The V gene is TRBV7-9, the J gene TRBJ2-7; 8 positions agree with TRBD1. The junction had 7 bases not matched to a gene; V was cut back by 2 bases and J by 4 bases. Germline lookup yields CDR1 SEHNR and CDR2 FQNEAQ (reference sequence). The CDR3 is 15 amino acids. The CDR3 protein is CASSLSATGVYEQYF. The CDR3 nucleotides read TGTGCCAGCAGCTTATCGGCGACAGGGGTTTACGAGCAGTACTTC. The full variable domain, its missing parts supplied by reference TRBV7-9 and TRBJ2-7, is DTGVSQNPRHKITKRGQNVTFRCDPISEHNRLYWYRQTLGQGPEFLTYFQNEAQLEKSRLLSDRFSAERPKGSFSTLEIQRTEQGDSAMYLCASSLSATGVYEQYFGPGTRLTVT.

The chain carries TRBV7-2 and TRBJ2-3; D remains unclear. CDR1 SGHTA and CDR2 FQGNSA come from the germline V gene. Trimming removed 1 base from V and 2 bases from J, with 10 bases in between. The CDR3 length is 15 residues. The CDR3 loop is CASSLGPRNTDTQYF. The CDR3 coding sequence is TGTGCCAGCAGCTTAGGGCCGCGGAACACAGATACGCAGTATTTT.